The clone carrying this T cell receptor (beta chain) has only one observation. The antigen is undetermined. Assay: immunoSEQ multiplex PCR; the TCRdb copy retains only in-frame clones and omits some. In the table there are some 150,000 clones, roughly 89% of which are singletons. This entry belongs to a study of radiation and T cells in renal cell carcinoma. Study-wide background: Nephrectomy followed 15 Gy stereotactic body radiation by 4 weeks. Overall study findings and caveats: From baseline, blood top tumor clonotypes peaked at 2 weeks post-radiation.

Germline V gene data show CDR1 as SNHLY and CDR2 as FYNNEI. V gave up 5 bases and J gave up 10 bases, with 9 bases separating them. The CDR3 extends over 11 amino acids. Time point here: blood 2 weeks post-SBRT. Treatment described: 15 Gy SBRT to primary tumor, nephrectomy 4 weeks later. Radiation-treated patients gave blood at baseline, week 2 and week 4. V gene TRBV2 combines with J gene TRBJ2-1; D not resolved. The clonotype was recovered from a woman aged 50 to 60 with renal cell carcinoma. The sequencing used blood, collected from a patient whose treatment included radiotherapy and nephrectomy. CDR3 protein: CASSTLREQFF. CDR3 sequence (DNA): TGTGCCAGCAGTACTTTACGGGAGCAGTTCTTC.